This T cell receptor beta chain was retrieved from a study of CD8 T cells in ankylosing spondylitis (dated by TCRdb to about 2017). At the level of the whole study: The study profiled T cell receptor beta repertoires in healthy donors and ankylosing spondylitis patients to find disease-linked TCR variants. The whole study cohort included about a hundred healthy donors and under 30 ankylosing spondylitis patients. Peripheral blood was sampled, and synovial fluid was additionally collected from ankylosing spondylitis patients.

Findings and caveats that apply to the study as a whole: A TCR beta motif of fewer than 10 highly homologous amino acid variants appeared characteristic of blood from ankylosing spondylitis patients. Some TCR beta motif variants had previously been reported in synovial fluid and blood of reactive arthritis patients, which suggested common disease-initiation mechanisms. The disease-linked clones were reported as significantly enriched in matched synovial fluid samples from ankylosing spondylitis patients. In peripheral blood, the disease-linked clones were found at relatively low frequencies and had a CD8+ phenotype.

TCRdb names Illumina HiSeq 2500 as the instrument used. Quantitative 5'-RACE with molecular barcodes was used to prepare TCR beta libraries. As for the authors' bioinformatics: A new computational method based on a probabilistic model of VDJ rearrangement was used to identify disease-linked TCR variants. TCRdb ran its own pipeline on the public reads, namely fastp trimming at Q25 and MiXCR clone calling, and kept in-frame beta chains. Entries that share a CDR3 protein sequence are merged under the most common genes and DNA. These V and J calls originate from TCRdb's pipeline instead of the authors' own analysis. Counted in this sample were approximately 150,000 distinct CDR3 sequences; around a third of them appeared once. The leading ten clones occupy 4.5% to 6% of the sample. This clonotype occurred many times. Its binding antigen is unknown. Base qualities are not at hand, and no much larger clone is one base apart.

Including cysteine and phenylalanine, the CDR3 has 15 amino acids. Left in the record is the CDR3 DNA by itself, 45 bases read in frame from the first base. V was cut back by 0 bases and J by 1 base, leaving a gap of 7 bases between them. Synovial fluid samples were paired with blood samples taken from the same ankylosing spondylitis patients. The sequence links TRBV12-3 or TRBV12-4 to TRBJ1-5; the D gene is perhaps TRBD1, on 5 matching bases. Input material: synovial fluid, either unsorted or a sorted T cell fraction (not recorded which). The clonotype originates from a male donor with ankylosing spondylitis. DNA sequence: TGTGCCAGCAGTTTAGCAGCAGGGAGCAATCAGCCCCAGCATTTT. This gives the protein CASSLAAGSNQPQHF.